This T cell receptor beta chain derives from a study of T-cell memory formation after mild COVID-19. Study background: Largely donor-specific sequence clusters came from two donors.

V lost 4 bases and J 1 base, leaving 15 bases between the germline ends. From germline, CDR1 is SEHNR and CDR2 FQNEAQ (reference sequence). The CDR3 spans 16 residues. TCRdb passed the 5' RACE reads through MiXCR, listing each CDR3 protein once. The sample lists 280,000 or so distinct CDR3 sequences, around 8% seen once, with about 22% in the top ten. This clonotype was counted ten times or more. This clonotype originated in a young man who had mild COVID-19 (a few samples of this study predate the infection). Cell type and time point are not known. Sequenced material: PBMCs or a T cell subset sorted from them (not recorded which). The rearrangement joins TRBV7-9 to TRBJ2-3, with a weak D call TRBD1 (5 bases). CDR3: CASSSDGREGTDTQYF. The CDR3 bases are TGTGCCAGCAGCTCCGATGGCAGGGAAGGCACAGATACGCAGTATTTT.